Presented here are 24 T cell receptor beta chains from one specimen sequenced in a study of blood T cell repertoires in COVID-19. Clones were read by immunoSEQ multiplex PCR, and TCRdb kept only the in-frame ones, dropping some. The profile shows about 260,000 clones, roughly 86% of them singletons. Material for sequencing was peripheral blood. Receptors originate from a woman in her fifties or sixties with COVID-19, enrolled during active disease.

The chain uses TRBV6-5 and TRBJ1-2; 8 bases align to TRBD1. CDR1 MNHEY and CDR2 SVGAGI come from the germline V gene. With 8 bases clipped from V and 5 bases from J, the junction kept 10 bases outside the gene matches. CDR3 length equals 14 residues. CDR3 sequence (DNA): TGTGCCAGCGGACTTTGGAACAGGGGGTATGGCTACACCTTC. This codes for CASGLWNRGYGYTF.

The J gene is TRBJ2-1, the V gene TRBV7-8, with 9 bases fitting TRBD1. The V gene end was trimmed by 5 bases and the J gene end by 4 bases; junction bases not matched to a gene: 6. Germline V CDR1 and CDR2: SGHVS, FQNEAQ. The CDR3 covers 15 residues. CDR3 residues: CASSRPGQGYNEQFF. Written as DNA, the CDR3 is TGTGCCAGCAGCCGCCCGGGACAGGGTTACAATGAGCAGTTCTTC.

V and J are TRBV3-1 (or the pseudogene TRBV3-2) and TRBJ1-2; 7 bases align to TRBD1. This CDR3 region has 14 residues. The germline V gene has CDR1 LGHDT and CDR2 YNNKEL (reference sequence). After removal of 2 bases from V and 8 bases from J, the junction contained 8 bases not matched to a gene. CDR3 bases: TGTGCCAGCAGCCAACGGCAGGGGGGTATGGGCTACACCTTC. Encoded protein: CASSQRQGGMGYTF.

The chain employs TRBV28 and TRBJ2-2, with 12 positions matching TRBD2. Germline lookup yields CDR1 MDHEN and CDR2 SYDVKM. The CDR3 is 23 amino acids. After removal of 6 bases from V and 5 bases from J, the junction contained 28 bases not matched to a gene. CDR3 DNA sequence: TGTGCCAGCAGCTTACTCGCACCCCCCGTAGCTAGCGGGAGGGCCCTGAGGACCGGGGAGCTGTTTTTT. It encodes CASSLLAPPVASGRALRTGELFF.

This chain links TRBV7-2 with TRBJ1-5, with D perhaps TRBD1 (6 bases). The CDR3 is made up of 17 amino acids. Germline V CDR1 and CDR2: SGHTA, FQGNSA. V lost 3 bases and J lost 0, with 15 bases in between. The CDR3 loop reads CASSLRPRGDSNQPQHF. Written as DNA, the CDR3 is TGTGCCAGCAGCTTGCGGCCCAGGGGAGATAGCAATCAGCCCCAGCATTTT.

The chain links TRBV6-5 to TRBJ2-1, with D tentatively TRBD2 (6 bases). Between the trimmed V and J ends, which lost 7 bases and 7 bases, there was a span of 20 bases. The germline CDR1 and CDR2 sequences are MNHEY and SVGAGI. The CDR3 has 15 residues. The DNA of the CDR3 is TGTGCCAGCACCCCCCCGTTGGCAGGGAGGAATGAGCAGTTCTTC. This sequence encodes CASTPPLAGRNEQFF.

V gene TRBV18 combines with J gene TRBJ1-1, with 7 bases that match TRBD1. V was clipped by 4 bases and J by 1 base; unmatched bases: 6. CDR3 length equals 15 residues. Per the germline V gene, CDR1 is KGHSH and CDR2 is LQKENI. CDR3 sequence (DNA): TGTGCCAGCTCACTTATGGGGACAGCGAACACTGAAGCTTTCTTT. Amino acid sequence: CASSLMGTANTEAFF. Drawing the rest from reference TRBV18 and TRBJ1-1, the complete variable domain is NAGVMQNPRHLVRRRGQEARLRCSPMKGHSHVYWYRQLPEEGLKFMVYLQKENIIDESGMPKERFSAEFPKEGPSILRIQQVVRGDSAAYFCASSLMGTANTEAFFGQGTRLTVV.

V usage is TRBV5-1 and J usage is TRBJ2-3; 8 bases fit TRBD2. Per germline, CDR1 SGHRS and CDR2 YFSETQ. This CDR3 spans 16 amino acids. V lost 0 bases and J lost 8; bases outside the gene matches: 11. The DNA of the CDR3 is TGCGCCAGCAGCTTGGCCCAGCGGGAGCCCTTTGGTACGCAGTATTTT. It codes for CASSLAQREPFGTQYF.

The chain joins TRBV15 to TRBJ2-7; tentative D call: TRBD2 (7 bases). Germline CDR1 LNHNV, CDR2 YYDKDF (reference sequence). This CDR3 has 17 residues. The V end lost 0 bases, the J end lost 0 bases, and 15 bases lay between the germline ends. CDR3: CATSRDGGGRSSYEQYF. CDR3 bases: TGTGCCACCAGCAGAGATGGGGGGGGCAGGAGCTCCTACGAGCAGTACTTC. The full variable domain, completed using reference TRBV15 and TRBJ2-7, is DAMVIQNPRYQVTQFGKPVTLSCSQTLNHNVMYWYQQKSSQAPKLLFHYYDKDFNNEADTPDNFQSRRPNTSFCFLDIRSPGLGDTAMYLCATSRDGGGRSSYEQYFGPGTRLTVT.

V and J are TRBV25-1 and TRBJ2-3, with 14 bases identical to TRBD2. Trimming removed 7 bases from V and 7 bases from J; junction bases left unmatched: 10. Per the germline V gene, CDR1 is MGHDK and CDR2 is SYGVNS. The length of the CDR3 is 16 residues. CDR3 in DNA: TGTGCCAGCAATTGGGGGGGACTAGCGGGAGATAATACGCAGTATTTT. Protein product: CASNWGGLAGDNTQYF. The variable domain in full, with the rest retrieved from reference TRBV25-1 and TRBJ2-3, is EADIYQTPRYLVIGTGKKITLECSQTMGHDKMYWYQQDPGMELHLIHYSYGVNSTEKGDLSSESTVSRIRTEHFPLTLESARPSHTSQYLCASNWGGLAGDNTQYFGPGTRLTVL.

The chain uses TRBV21-1 and TRBJ1-2. TRBV21-1 is marked as a pseudogene. The CDR3 extends over 15 amino acids. The CDR3 DNA follows: TGTGCCAGCAGCAAAGTTGGGGAGGCAGGCTATGGCTACACCTTC. Residues: CASSKVGEAGYGYTF.

The V gene is TRBV9, the J gene TRBJ2-1; TRBD2 matches 9 bases. CDR1 is SGDLS and CDR2 is YYNGEE in the germline V gene. The V segment lost 0 bases and the J segment 5 bases; nucleotides outside the gene matches: 12. The length of the CDR3 is 18 residues. The CDR3 loop is CASSVEILGLAGNNEQFF. CDR3 sequence (DNA): TGTGCCAGCAGCGTAGAAATCCTGGGGCTAGCGGGAAACAATGAGCAGTTCTTC.

This clone has just one count. The chain carries TRBV20-1 and TRBJ2-7; D is possibly TRBD2 (5 bases). The CDR3 has 11 residues. In germline, CDR1 is DFQATT, CDR2 SNEGSKA (reference sequence). Deletions cut 6 bases from V and 0 bases from J, with 6 bases between. CDR3 loop: CSARDSYEQYF. The CDR3 DNA sequence: TGCAGTGCCCGGGACTCCTACGAGCAGTACTTC.

The chain links TRBV5-1 to TRBJ1-1; 7 bases are shared with TRBD1. V trimming: 3 bases; J trimming: 5 bases; junction bases outside the gene matches: 7. The germline V gene encodes CDR1 SGHRS and CDR2 YFSETQ. This CDR3 region has 14 residues. The chain's CDR3 is CASSSQGGNTEAFF. CDR3 bases: TGCGCCAGCAGCTCCCAGGGGGGAAATACTGAAGCTTTCTTT. Variable domain in full (rest from reference TRBV5-1 and TRBJ1-1): KAGVTQTPRYLIKTRGQQVTLSCSPISGHRSVSWYQQTPGQGLQFLFEYFSETQRNKGNFPGRFSGRQFSNSRSEMNVSTLELGDSALYLCASSSQGGNTEAFFGQGTRLTVV.

The chain joins TRBV7-9 to TRBJ2-7, with a weak D call TRBD2 (5 bases). Trimming took off 0 bases at V and 4 bases at J, with 7 bases between the two ends. The germline V gene has CDR1 SEHNR and CDR2 FQNEAQ (reference sequence). The CDR3 runs to 13 residues. CDR3 nucleotides: TGTGCCAGCAGCTTAGCGGGGAGTTACGAGCAGTACTTC. As protein: CASSLAGSYEQYF.

The gene calls are TRBV6-5 and TRBJ1-6, with 8 bases lining up with TRBD1. The CDR3 is 15 amino acids. CDR1 MNHEY and CDR2 SVGAGI come from the germline V gene. The trim removed 6 bases at V and 7 bases at J, leaving 8 bases unmatched. The CDR3 DNA reads TGTGCCAGCAGCCCCAGGGGGCGCGGAAATTCACCCCTCCACTTT. This encodes CASSPRGRGNSPLHF.

The V and J genes are TRBV19 and TRBJ1-2, with 11 bases aligning to TRBD1. From germline, CDR1 is LNHDA and CDR2 SQIVND (reference sequence). The V segment lost 1 base and the J segment 1 base; nucleotides outside the gene matches: 2. The length of the CDR3 is 16 residues. As DNA, the CDR3 is TGTGCCAGTAGTATAGCTGGGACAGGGGGTAACTATGGCTACACCTTC. Amino acids: CASSIAGTGGNYGYTF. The full variable domain, completed using reference TRBV19 and TRBJ1-2, is DGGITQSPKYLFRKEGQNVTLSCEQNLNHDAMYWYRQDPGQGLRLIYYSQIVNDFQKGDIAEGYSVSREKKESFPLTVTSAQKNPTAFYLCASSIAGTGGNYGYTFGSGTRLTVV.

V usage is TRBV5-4 and J usage is TRBJ2-3, with 8 bases lining up with TRBD1. The CDR3 totals 15 residues. The V segment lost 3 bases and the J segment 4 bases; nucleotides outside the gene matches: 7. Germline lookup yields CDR1 SGHNT and CDR2 YYREEE (reference sequence). This chain's CDR3 is CASSSRTGSPDTQYF. CDR3 nucleotide sequence: TGTGCCAGCAGCTCCCGGACAGGGTCCCCAGATACGCAGTATTTT.

The rearrangement joins TRBV5-1 to TRBJ1-4; D may be TRBD1 (5 bases). V lost 1 base to trimming and J lost 4 bases, with 11 bases between them. Germline values: CDR1 SGHRS, CDR2 YFSETQ. The CDR3 has 15 residues. DNA of the CDR3: TGCGCCAGCAGCTTGAGCACAGGCCTTAATGAAAAACTGTTTTTT. This translates into CASSLSTGLNEKLFF.

The chain is built from TRBV11-1 and TRBJ2-7; D gene ambiguous. Trimming removed 1 base at V and 2 bases at J, with 9 bases between. Germline loops: CDR1 SGHAT, CDR2 FQDESV (reference sequence). The CDR3 length is 14 residues. DNA for the CDR3: TGTGCCAGCAGCTTAGGGAACAGAGCCTACGAGCAGTACTTC. It encodes CASSLGNRAYEQYF.

The chain joins TRBV25-1 to TRBJ2-3, with 10 bases that match TRBD2. The CDR3 runs to 17 residues. V trimming: 2 bases; J trimming: 5 bases; junction bases outside the gene matches: 10. Germline V gene sequence: CDR1 MGHDK, CDR2 SYGVNS. The DNA of the CDR3 is TGTGCCAGCAGTGAAGGTCGAGCGGGAGGGGTGGTAGATACGCAGTATTTT. It yields the protein CASSEGRAGGVVDTQYF.

The chain uses TRBV27 and TRBJ2-1; D is ambiguous. From germline, CDR1 is MNHEY and CDR2 SMNVEV (reference sequence). This CDR3 has 11 amino acids. V was shortened by 4 bases and J by 6 bases, with 4 bases between the two germline ends. As DNA, the CDR3 is TGTGCCAGCAGTTCTCTCAATGAGCAGTTCTTC. This encodes CASSSLNEQFF.

CDR3 in amino acids: CASSHPGTSTDTQYF. CDR3 nucleotides: TGTGCCAGCAGCCATCCTGGGACTAGCACAGATACGCAGTATTTT. The rearrangement joins TRBV7-3 to TRBJ2-3; weak D call: TRBD2 (6 bases). Per the germline V gene, CDR1 is SGHTA and CDR2 is FQGTGA. The CDR3 totals 15 residues. V lost 5 bases to trimming and J lost 0 bases, with 12 bases between them.

V usage is TRBV5-4 and J usage is TRBJ1-5, with a tentative D call TRBD1 (6 bases). From germline, CDR1 is SGHNT and CDR2 YYREEE (reference sequence). The germline V and J ends were trimmed by 2 bases and 2 bases, with 8 bases remaining between them. The CDR3 is 14 residues long. CDR3 protein: CASSFGGRNQPQHF. The CDR3 DNA reads TGTGCCAGCAGCTTCGGGGGGCGCAATCAGCCCCAGCATTTT.